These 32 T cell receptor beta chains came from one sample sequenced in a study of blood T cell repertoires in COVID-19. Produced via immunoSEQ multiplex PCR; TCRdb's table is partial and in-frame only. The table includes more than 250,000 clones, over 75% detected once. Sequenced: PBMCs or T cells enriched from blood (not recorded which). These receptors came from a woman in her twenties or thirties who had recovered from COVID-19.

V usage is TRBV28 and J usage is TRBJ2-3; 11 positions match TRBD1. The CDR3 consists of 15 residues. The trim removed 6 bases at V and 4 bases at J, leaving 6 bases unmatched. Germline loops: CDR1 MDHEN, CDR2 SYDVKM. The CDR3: CASRERTGGSDTQYF. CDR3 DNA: TGTGCCAGCAGGGAAAGGACAGGGGGCTCAGATACGCAGTATTTT.

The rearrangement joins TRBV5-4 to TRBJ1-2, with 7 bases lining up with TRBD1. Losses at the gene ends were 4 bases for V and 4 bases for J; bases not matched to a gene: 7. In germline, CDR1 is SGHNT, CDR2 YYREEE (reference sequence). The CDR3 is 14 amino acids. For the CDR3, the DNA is TGTGCCAGCAGCCGGGACAGTTTTCGCTATGGCTACACCTTC. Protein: CASSRDSFRYGYTF.

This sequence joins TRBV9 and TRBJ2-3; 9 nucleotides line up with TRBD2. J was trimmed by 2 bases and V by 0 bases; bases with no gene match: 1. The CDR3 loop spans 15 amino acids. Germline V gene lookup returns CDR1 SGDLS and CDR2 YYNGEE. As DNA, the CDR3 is TGTGCCAGCAGCGTAGGCGGGGGGGCCACAGATACGCAGTATTTT. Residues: CASSVGGGATDTQYF.

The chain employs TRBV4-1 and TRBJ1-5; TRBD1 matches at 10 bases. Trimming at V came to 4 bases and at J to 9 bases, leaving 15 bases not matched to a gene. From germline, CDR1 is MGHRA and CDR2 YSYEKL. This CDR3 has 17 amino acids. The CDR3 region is CASSRLGPGQGLWPQHF. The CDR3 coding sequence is TGCGCCAGCAGCCGCCTGGGCCCGGGACAGGGGCTATGGCCCCAGCATTTT.

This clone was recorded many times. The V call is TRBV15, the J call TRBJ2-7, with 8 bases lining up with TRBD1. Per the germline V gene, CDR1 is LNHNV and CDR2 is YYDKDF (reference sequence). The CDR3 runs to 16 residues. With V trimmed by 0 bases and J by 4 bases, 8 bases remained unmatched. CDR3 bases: TGTGCCACCAGCAGAGATCTCGGGACAGGTGGTTACGAGCAGTACTTC. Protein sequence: CATSRDLGTGGYEQYF. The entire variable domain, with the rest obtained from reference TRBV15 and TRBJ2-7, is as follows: DAMVIQNPRYQVTQFGKPVTLSCSQTLNHNVMYWYQQKSSQAPKLLFHYYDKDFNNEADTPDNFQSRRPNTSFCFLDIRSPGLGDTAMYLCATSRDLGTGGYEQYFGPGTRLTVT.

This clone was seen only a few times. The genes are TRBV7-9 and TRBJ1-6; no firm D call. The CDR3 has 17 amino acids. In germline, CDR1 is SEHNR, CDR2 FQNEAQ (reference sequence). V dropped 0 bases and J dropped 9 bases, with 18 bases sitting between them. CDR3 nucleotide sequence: TGTGCCAGCAGCTTAGCACGGTCAGGTGCGTTCTCTTCACCCCTCCACTTT. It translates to CASSLARSGAFSSPLHF. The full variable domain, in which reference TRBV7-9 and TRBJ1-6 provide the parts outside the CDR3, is DTGVSQNPRHKITKRGQNVTFRCDPISEHNRLYWYRQTLGQGPEFLTYFQNEAQLEKSRLLSDRFSAERPKGSFSTLEIQRTEQGDSAMYLCASSLARSGAFSSPLHFGNGTRLTVT.

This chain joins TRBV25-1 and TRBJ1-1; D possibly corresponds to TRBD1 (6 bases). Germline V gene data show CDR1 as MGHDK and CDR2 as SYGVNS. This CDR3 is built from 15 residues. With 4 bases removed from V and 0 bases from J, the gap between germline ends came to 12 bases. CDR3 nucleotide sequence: TGTGCCAGCAGTGGTCCCAGGACAGTGAACACTGAAGCTTTCTTT. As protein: CASSGPRTVNTEAFF.

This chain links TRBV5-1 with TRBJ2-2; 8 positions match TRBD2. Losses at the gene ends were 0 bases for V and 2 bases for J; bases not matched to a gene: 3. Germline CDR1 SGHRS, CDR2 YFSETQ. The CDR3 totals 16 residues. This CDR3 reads CASSLGLAFNTGELFF. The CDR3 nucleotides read TGCGCCAGCAGCTTGGGACTAGCGTTCAACACCGGGGAGCTGTTTTTT.

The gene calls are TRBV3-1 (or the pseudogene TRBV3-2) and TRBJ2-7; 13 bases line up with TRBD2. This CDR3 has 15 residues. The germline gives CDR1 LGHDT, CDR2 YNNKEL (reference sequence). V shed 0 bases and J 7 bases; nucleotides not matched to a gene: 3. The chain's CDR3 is CASSQDWGLAGEQYF. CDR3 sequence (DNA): TGTGCCAGCAGCCAAGATTGGGGACTAGCGGGAGAGCAGTACTTC.

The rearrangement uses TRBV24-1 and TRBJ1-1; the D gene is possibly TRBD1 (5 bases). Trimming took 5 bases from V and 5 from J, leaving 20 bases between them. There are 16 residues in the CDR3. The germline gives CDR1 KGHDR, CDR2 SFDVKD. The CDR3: CATSGTSGGGKTEAFF. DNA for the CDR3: TGTGCCACCAGTGGTACCTCTGGTGGGGGGAAAACTGAAGCTTTCTTT.

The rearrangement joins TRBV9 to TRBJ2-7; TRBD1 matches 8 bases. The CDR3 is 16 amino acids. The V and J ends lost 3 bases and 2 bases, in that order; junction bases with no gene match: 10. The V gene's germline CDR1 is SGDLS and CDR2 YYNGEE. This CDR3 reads CASSADWTGKPYEQYF. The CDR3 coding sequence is TGTGCCAGCAGCGCAGACTGGACAGGGAAGCCCTACGAGCAGTACTTC. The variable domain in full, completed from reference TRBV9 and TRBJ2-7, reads DSGVTQTPKHLITATGQRVTLRCSPRSGDLSVYWYQQSLDQGLQFLIQYYNGEERAKGNILERFSAQQFPDLHSELNLSSLELGDSALYFCASSADWTGKPYEQYFGPGTRLTVT.

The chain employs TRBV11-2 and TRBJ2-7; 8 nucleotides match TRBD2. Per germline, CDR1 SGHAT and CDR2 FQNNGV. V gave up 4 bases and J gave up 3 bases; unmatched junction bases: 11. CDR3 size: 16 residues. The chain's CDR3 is CASSSIRTSYHYEQYF. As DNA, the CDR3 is TGTGCCAGCAGCTCAATACGGACTAGCTACCACTACGAGCAGTACTTC.

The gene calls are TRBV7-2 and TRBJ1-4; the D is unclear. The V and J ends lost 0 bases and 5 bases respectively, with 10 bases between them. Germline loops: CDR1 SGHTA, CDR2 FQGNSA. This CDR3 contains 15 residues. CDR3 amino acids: CASSLASVVNEKLFF. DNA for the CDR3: TGTGCCAGCAGCTTAGCGTCTGTCGTCAATGAAAAACTGTTTTTT.

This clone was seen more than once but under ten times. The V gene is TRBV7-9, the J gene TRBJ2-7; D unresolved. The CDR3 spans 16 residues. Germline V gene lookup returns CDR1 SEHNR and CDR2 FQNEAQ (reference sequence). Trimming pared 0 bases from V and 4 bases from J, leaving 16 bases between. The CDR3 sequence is CASSLALRFLEYEQYF. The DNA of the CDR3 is TGTGCCAGCAGCTTAGCGCTCAGGTTTCTTGAGTACGAGCAGTACTTC.

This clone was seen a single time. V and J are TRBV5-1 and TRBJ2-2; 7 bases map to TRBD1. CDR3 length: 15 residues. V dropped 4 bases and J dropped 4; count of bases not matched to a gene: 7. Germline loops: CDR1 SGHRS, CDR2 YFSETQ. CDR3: CASSIGQASTGELFF. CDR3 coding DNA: TGCGCCAGCAGCATCGGACAGGCCTCCACCGGGGAGCTGTTTTTT.

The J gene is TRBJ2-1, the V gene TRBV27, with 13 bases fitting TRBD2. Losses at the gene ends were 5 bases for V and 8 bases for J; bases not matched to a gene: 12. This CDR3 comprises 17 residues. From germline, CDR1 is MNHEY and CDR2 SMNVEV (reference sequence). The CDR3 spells CASSPLLAGGPSYEQFF. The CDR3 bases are TGTGCCAGCAGTCCATTACTAGCGGGGGGGCCGAGCTATGAGCAGTTCTTC.

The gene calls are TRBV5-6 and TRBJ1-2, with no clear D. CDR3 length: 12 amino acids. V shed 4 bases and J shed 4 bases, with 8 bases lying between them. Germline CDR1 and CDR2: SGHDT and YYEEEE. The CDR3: CASSLRSYGYTF. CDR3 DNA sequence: TGTGCCAGCAGCCTCCGTTCCTATGGCTACACCTTC.

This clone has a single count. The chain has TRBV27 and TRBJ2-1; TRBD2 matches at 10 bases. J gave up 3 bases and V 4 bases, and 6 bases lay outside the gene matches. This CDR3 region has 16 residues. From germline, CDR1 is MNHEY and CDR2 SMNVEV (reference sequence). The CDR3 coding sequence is TGTGCCAGCAGTTCGCCTAGCGGGGGAGTCTACAATGAGCAGTTCTTC. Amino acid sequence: CASSSPSGGVYNEQFF.

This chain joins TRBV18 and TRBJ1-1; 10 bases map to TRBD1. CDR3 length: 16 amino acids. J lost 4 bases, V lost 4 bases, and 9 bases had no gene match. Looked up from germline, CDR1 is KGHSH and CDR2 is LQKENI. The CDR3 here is CASSLTPGTGATEAFF. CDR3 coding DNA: TGTGCCAGCTCACTAACCCCGGGGACAGGGGCCACTGAAGCTTTCTTT. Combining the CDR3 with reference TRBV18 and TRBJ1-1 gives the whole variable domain NAGVMQNPRHLVRRRGQEARLRCSPMKGHSHVYWYRQLPEEGLKFMVYLQKENIIDESGMPKERFSAEFPKEGPSILRIQQVVRGDSAAYFCASSLTPGTGATEAFFGQGTRLTVV.

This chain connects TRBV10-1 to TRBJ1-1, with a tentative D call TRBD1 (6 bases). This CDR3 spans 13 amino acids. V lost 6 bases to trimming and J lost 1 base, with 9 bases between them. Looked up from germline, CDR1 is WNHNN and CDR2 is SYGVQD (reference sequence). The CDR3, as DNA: TGCGCCAGCAGACAGGGTTCGAACACTGAAGCTTTCTTT. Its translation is CASRQGSNTEAFF.

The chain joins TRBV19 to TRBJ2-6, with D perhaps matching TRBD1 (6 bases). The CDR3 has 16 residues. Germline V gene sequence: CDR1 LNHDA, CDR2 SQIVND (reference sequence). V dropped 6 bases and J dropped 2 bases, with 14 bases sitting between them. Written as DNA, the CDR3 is TGTGCCAGTAGGAATTTACAGGGTACTGGGGCCAACGTCCTGACTTTC. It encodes CASRNLQGTGANVLTF.

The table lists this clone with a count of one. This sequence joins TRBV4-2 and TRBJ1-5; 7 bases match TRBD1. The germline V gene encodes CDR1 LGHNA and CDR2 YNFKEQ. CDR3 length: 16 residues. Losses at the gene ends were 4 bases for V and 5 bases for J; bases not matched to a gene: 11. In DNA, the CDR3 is TGTGCCAGCAGCCCCTCTGGAGGGGGCAGCGATCAGCCCCAGCATTTT. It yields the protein CASSPSGGGSDQPQHF.

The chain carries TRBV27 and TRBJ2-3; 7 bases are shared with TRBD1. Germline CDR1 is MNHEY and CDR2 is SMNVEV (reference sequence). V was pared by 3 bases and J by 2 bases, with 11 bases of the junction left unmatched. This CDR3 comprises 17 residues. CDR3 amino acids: CASSFATGDRYTDTQYF. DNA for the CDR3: TGTGCCAGCAGTTTCGCTACAGGGGACAGATACACAGATACGCAGTATTTT.

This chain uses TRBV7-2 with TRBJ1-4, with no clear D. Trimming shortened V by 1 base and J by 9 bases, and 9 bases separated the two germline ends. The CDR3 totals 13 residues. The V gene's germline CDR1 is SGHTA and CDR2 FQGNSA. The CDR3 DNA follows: TGTGCCAGCAGCTTAGGGGCAGGCCAAAAACTGTTTTTT. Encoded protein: CASSLGAGQKLFF.

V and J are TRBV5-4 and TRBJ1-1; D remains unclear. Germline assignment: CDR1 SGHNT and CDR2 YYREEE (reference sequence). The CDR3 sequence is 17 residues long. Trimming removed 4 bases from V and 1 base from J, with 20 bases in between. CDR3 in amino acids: CASSPPTARGANTEAFF. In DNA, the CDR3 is TGTGCCAGCAGCCCCCCGACCGCGCGAGGCGCGAACACTGAAGCTTTCTTT.

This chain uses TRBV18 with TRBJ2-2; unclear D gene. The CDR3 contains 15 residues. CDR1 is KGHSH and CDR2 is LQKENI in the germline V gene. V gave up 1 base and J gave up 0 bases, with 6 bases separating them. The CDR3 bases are TGTGCCAGCTCACCACTGACACCGAACACCGGGGAGCTGTTTTTT. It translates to CASSPLTPNTGELFF.

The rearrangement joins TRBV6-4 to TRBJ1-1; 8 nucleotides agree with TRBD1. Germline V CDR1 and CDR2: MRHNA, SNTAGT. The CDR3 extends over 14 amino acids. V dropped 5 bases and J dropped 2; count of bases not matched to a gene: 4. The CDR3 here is CASSYGQGNTEAFF. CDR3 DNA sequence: TGTGCCAGCAGTTATGGACAGGGAAACACTGAAGCTTTCTTT.

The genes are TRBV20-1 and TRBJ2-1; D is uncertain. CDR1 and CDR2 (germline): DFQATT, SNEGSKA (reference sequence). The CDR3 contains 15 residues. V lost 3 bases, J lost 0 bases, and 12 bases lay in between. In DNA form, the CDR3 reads TGCAGTGCTAGTGGAGTCCCTAGCTCCTACAATGAGCAGTTCTTC. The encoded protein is CSASGVPSSYNEQFF.

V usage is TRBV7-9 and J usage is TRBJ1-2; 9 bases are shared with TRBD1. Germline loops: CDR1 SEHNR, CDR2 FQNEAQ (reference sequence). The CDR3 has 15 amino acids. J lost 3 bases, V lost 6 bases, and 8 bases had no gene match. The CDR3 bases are TGTGCCAGCAGGTGGGGGACAGGGTCTGACTATGGCTACACCTTC. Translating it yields CASRWGTGSDYGYTF.

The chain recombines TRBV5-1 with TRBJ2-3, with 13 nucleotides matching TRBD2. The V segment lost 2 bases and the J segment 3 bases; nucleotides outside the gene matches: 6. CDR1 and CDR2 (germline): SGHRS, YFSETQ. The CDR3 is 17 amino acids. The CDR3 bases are TGCGCCAGCAGCTTTTGGACTAGCGGGGGACCTACAGATACGCAGTATTTT. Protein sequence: CASSFWTSGGPTDTQYF.

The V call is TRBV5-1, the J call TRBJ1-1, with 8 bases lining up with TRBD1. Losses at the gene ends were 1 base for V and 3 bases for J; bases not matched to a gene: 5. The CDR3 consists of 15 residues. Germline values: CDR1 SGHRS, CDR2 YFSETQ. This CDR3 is CASSLSWGQDTEAFF. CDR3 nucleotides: TGCGCCAGCAGCTTGTCATGGGGACAGGACACTGAAGCTTTCTTT.

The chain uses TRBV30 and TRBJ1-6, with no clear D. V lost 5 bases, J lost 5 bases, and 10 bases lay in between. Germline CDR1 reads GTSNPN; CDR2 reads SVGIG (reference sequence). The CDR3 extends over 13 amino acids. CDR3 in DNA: TGTGCCTGGGAATCAGAAAATAATTCACCCCTCCACTTT. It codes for CAWESENNSPLHF.